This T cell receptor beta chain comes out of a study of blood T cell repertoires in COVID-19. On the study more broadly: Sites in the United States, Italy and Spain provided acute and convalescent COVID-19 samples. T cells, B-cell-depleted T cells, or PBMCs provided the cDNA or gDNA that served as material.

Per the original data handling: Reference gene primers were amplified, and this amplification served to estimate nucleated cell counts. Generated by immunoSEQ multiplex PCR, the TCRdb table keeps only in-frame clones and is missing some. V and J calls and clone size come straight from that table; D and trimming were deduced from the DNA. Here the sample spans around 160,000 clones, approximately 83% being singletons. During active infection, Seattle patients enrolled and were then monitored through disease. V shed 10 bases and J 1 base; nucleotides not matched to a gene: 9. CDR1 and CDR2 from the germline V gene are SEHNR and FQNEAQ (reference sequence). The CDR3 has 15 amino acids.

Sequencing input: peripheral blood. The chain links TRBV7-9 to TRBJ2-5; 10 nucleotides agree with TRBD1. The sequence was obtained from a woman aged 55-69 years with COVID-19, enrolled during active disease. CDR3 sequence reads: CAIKRQGAPQETQYF. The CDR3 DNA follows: TGTGCCATCAAACGACAGGGGGCCCCCCAAGAGACCCAGTACTTC.